These 32 T cell receptor beta chains were all obtained from the same sample, sequenced in a study of regulatory T cells in long-lasting Graves disease. Indicated time point: newly diagnosed GD, antithyroid drugs for less than 3 months. The TCR library used RNA extracted from PBMCs. CDR3 regions were amplified by Arm-PCR using iRepertoire HTBI primers to build TCR beta libraries. From the multiplex PCR reads, TCRdb called clonotypes with MiXCR, one entry per CDR3 protein. The table lists roughly 500,000 distinct CDR3 sequences, 14% of them singletons, with more than 15% in the top ten. These data are also associated with another study on T cells in Graves' hyperthyroidism and ophthalmopathy.

The sequences come from peripheral blood mononuclear cells (PBMCs), collected at new diagnosis, from a patient treated with antithyroid drugs. The receptors shown here come from a woman between 50 and 59 years old with Graves disease.

In this sample, this clonotype turned up many times. The V and J genes are TRBV27 and TRBJ2-7, with 11 bases matching TRBD2. Trimming removed 5 bases from V and 1 base from J; junction bases left unmatched: 7. The CDR3 contains 16 residues. Germline assignment: CDR1 MNHEY and CDR2 SMNVEV (reference sequence). The CDR3 DNA is TGTGCCAGCAGTCGCCTGGGGACTAGCGGTTCCTACGAGCAGTACTTC. Translation gives CASSRLGTSGSYEQYF.

This clonotype was seen ten or more times. The rearrangement links TRBV11-3 to TRBJ2-2; 8 positions match TRBD1. J was trimmed by 5 bases and V by 3 bases; bases with no gene match: 5. This CDR3 is 15 amino acids long. CDR1 is SGHNT, CDR2 YENEEA, per germline. CDR3 sequence: CASSFGQGRTGELFF. The CDR3 nucleotides are TGTGCCAGCAGCTTTGGACAGGGACGAACCGGGGAGCTGTTTTTT.

This clonotype was seen a handful of times. The chain carries TRBV5-4 and TRBJ2-1; 14 bases match TRBD2. The CDR3 contains 17 residues. The junction had 3 bases not matched to a gene; V was cut back by 4 bases and J by 0 bases. CDR1 SGHNT and CDR2 YYREEE come from the germline V gene (reference sequence). CDR3 loop: CASSGGTSGSSYNEQFF. CDR3 DNA sequence: TGTGCCAGCAGCGGGGGGACTAGCGGGAGCTCCTACAATGAGCAGTTCTTC. Together with reference TRBV5-4 and TRBJ2-1, the CDR3 gives the full variable domain: ETGVTQSPTHLIKTRGQQVTLRCSSQSGHNTVSWYQQALGQGPQFIFQYYREEENGRGNFPPRFSGLQFPNYSSELNVNALELDDSALYLCASSGGTSGSSYNEQFFGPGTRLTVL.

On this clonotype: A much larger clonotype is one base distant, so this may be a read error. The gene calls are TRBV7-2 and TRBJ2-7; D not resolved. Trimming shortened V by 1 base and J by 7 bases, and 23 bases separated the two germline ends. The CDR3 contains 17 residues. Germline V lookup: CDR1 SGHTA, CDR2 FQGNSA. Here the CDR3 DNA reads TGTGCCAGCAGCTTAGAGGCCCCCCTCAGCTCCTACAATGAGCAGTACTTC. Translating it yields CASSLEAPLSSYNEQYF.

The V call is TRBV18, the J call TRBJ2-3; D is ambiguous. CDR3 size: 18 residues. The germline V gene encodes CDR1 KGHSH and CDR2 LQKENI. The V end lost 3 bases, the J end lost 0 bases, and 19 bases lay between the germline ends. The CDR3: CASSPPPFTSASTDTQYF. The DNA for the CDR3 is TGTGCCAGCTCACCTCCACCCTTTACCAGCGCCAGCACAGATACGCAGTATTTT.

This clonotype was observed at least ten times. The V and J genes are TRBV2 and TRBJ2-7; 8 nucleotides match TRBD2. Germline V gives CDR1 SNHLY, CDR2 FYNNEI. Trimming took 2 bases from V and 7 from J; bases not matched to a gene: 1. The CDR3 totals 12 residues. CDR3 nucleotide sequence: TGTGCCAGCAGTGAAACTAGCGGTGAGCAGTACTTC. Protein product: CASSETSGEQYF.

This clonotype was picked up many times. The chain carries TRBV5-1 and TRBJ2-1; D remains unclear. Germline CDR1 and CDR2: SGHRS and YFSETQ. V lost 0 bases, J lost 2 bases, and 9 bases lay in between. There are 15 residues in the CDR3. The CDR3 spells CASSLEGRAYNEQFF. The CDR3 nucleotides are TGCGCCAGCAGCTTGGAAGGACGGGCCTACAATGAGCAGTTCTTC. The entire variable domain, with the rest obtained from reference TRBV5-1 and TRBJ2-1, is as follows: KAGVTQTPRYLIKTRGQQVTLSCSPISGHRSVSWYQQTPGQGLQFLFEYFSETQRNKGNFPGRFSGRQFSNSRSEMNVSTLELGDSALYLCASSLEGRAYNEQFFGPGTRLTVL.

Ten or more counts support this clonotype. The chain uses TRBV7-3 and TRBJ2-7; D ambiguous. The germline V gene has CDR1 SGHTA and CDR2 FQGTGA. Trimming took off 5 bases at V and 2 bases at J, with 13 bases between the two ends. This CDR3 comprises 14 residues. The CDR3 sequence: CASSMDPGPYEQYF. In DNA, the CDR3 is TGTGCCAGCAGCATGGACCCGGGCCCCTACGAGCAGTACTTC.

At least ten counts were recorded for this clonotype. This sequence joins TRBV9 and TRBJ2-5; no firm D call. V dropped 0 bases and J dropped 5 bases, with 8 bases sitting between them. This CDR3 is built from 13 residues. Germline assignment: CDR1 SGDLS and CDR2 YYNGEE. The CDR3 DNA reads as TGTGCCAGCAGCGTAGATAGCCGGGAGACCCAGTACTTC. This gives the protein CASSVDSRETQYF.

At least ten counts were recorded for this clonotype. The rearrangement joins TRBV6-1 to TRBJ2-1; 10 positions agree with TRBD2. Looked up from germline, CDR1 is MNHNS and CDR2 is SASEGT. The length of the CDR3 is 16 residues. V trimming: 3 bases; J trimming: 7 bases; junction bases outside the gene matches: 9. The CDR3 sequence is CASSDAYLAGDNEQFF. The DNA for the CDR3 is TGTGCCAGCAGTGATGCTTATCTAGCGGGAGATAATGAGCAGTTCTTC.

In its sample, this clonotype was seen many times. The V gene is TRBV20-1, the J gene TRBJ2-3; 7 bases agree with TRBD1. Looked up from germline, CDR1 is DFQATT and CDR2 is SNEGSKA (reference sequence). V dropped 3 bases and J dropped 0; count of bases not matched to a gene: 9. CDR3 length equals 16 residues. Here the CDR3 DNA reads TGCAGTGCTAGCGGGACAGATGGTACTAGCACAGATACGCAGTATTTT. It codes for CSASGTDGTSTDTQYF.

Details on this clonotype: A read error likely explains this, since a far larger clone differs by one base. The CDR3 DNA sequence: TGTGCCAGCAGTGCCGGGACTAGCGTCGCCAATGAGCAGTACTTC. Translating gives CASSAGTSVANEQYF. The J gene is TRBJ2-7, the V gene TRBV28; 10 bases align to TRBD2. This CDR3 region has 15 residues. V trimming: 5 bases; J trimming: 7 bases; junction bases outside the gene matches: 11. Germline loops: CDR1 MDHEN, CDR2 SYDVKM.

This clonotype occurred many times. V gene TRBV29-1 combines with J gene TRBJ1-2; 7 positions match TRBD1. The germline CDR1 and CDR2 sequences are SQVTM and ANQGSEA. V lost 4 bases to trimming and J lost 1 base; unmatched junction nucleotides: 6. This CDR3 is 14 amino acids long. The CDR3: CSVAGTANNYGYTF. DNA of the CDR3: TGCAGCGTTGCCGGGACAGCGAATAACTATGGCTACACCTTC. The whole variable domain, filled in from reference TRBV29-1 and TRBJ1-2, reads SAVISQKPSRDICQRGTSLTIQCQVDSQVTMMFWYRQQPGQSLTLIATANQGSEATYESGFVIDKFPISRPNLTFSTLTVSNMSPEDSSIYLCSVAGTANNYGYTFGSGTRLTVV.

The J gene is TRBJ1-1, the V gene TRBV29-1; tentatively, D is TRBD1 (6 bases). The germline gives CDR1 SQVTM, CDR2 ANQGSEA. The CDR3 has 16 residues. Trimming removed 6 bases from V and 4 bases from J, with 24 bases in between. The CDR3 DNA sequence: TGCAGCGTGATGGGGGCCATTGGGCCTTCTAGCACTGAAGCTTTCTTT. This translates into CSVMGAIGPSSTEAFF.

In its sample, this clonotype was seen many times. This rearrangement joins TRBV20-1 to TRBJ1-2; D remains unclear. V lost 0 bases and J 0 bases, leaving 8 bases between the germline ends. CDR3 length equals 14 residues. Germline V gene lookup returns CDR1 DFQATT and CDR2 SNEGSKA (reference sequence). The CDR3 is CSARDHSTNYGYTF. CDR3 DNA sequence: TGCAGTGCTAGAGACCACAGCACTAACTATGGCTACACCTTC.

This clonotype was observed a few times. The chain employs TRBV7-9 and TRBJ2-2, with 8 nucleotides matching TRBD1. Germline assignment: CDR1 SEHNR and CDR2 FQNEAQ (reference sequence). With 8 bases clipped from V and 4 bases from J, the junction kept 12 bases outside the gene matches. The CDR3 consists of 16 residues. The CDR3 sequence is CASLGQALGGTGELFF. For the CDR3, the DNA is TGTGCCAGCCTGGGACAGGCCCTCGGGGGCACCGGGGAGCTGTTTTTT.

This clonotype was counted at least ten times. The V call is TRBV28, the J call TRBJ1-3; 8 positions agree with TRBD1. V trimming: 7 bases; J trimming: 1 base; junction bases outside the gene matches: 18. Germline CDR1 MDHEN, CDR2 SYDVKM. The CDR3 contains 19 residues. CDR3 nucleotides: TGTGCCAGCACCAGAAACCGGGACAGGTGGATTCTTTCTGGAAACACCATATATTTT. This translates into CASTRNRDRWILSGNTIYF.

The table lists this clonotype with many counts. This sequence joins TRBV7-9 and TRBJ2-7, with 7 bases identical to TRBD1. CDR1 and CDR2 (germline): SEHNR, FQNEAQ (reference sequence). The CDR3 contains 14 residues. The junction had 4 bases not matched to a gene; V was cut back by 1 base and J by 4 bases. CDR3: CASSLGDSPYEQYF. CDR3 DNA: TGTGCCAGCAGCTTAGGGGACAGTCCTTACGAGCAGTACTTC.

A few counts support this clonotype. The chain carries TRBV4-1 and TRBJ1-3; 7 bases align to TRBD1. This CDR3 is built from 16 residues. CDR1 is MGHRA, CDR2 YSYEKL, per germline. The J segment lost 7 bases and the V segment lost 0 bases, leaving 9 bases of the junction unmatched. CDR3 in amino acids: CASSQERTGSWNTIYF. CDR3 DNA sequence: TGCGCCAGCAGCCAAGAAAGGACAGGTTCCTGGAACACCATATATTTT.

This clonotype was seen more than once but under ten times. The genes are TRBV3-1 and TRBJ2-7; D is perhaps TRBD2 (6 bases). CDR3 length: 15 amino acids. The V end was cut by 1 base, the J end by 5 bases, with 15 bases between. Germline V gene data show CDR1 as LGHDT and CDR2 as YNNKEL (reference sequence). The CDR3 spells CASSQGLSGFNEQYF. The CDR3, as DNA: TGTGCCAGCAGCCAAGGTTTGAGCGGGTTCAACGAGCAGTACTTC.

This clonotype was counted ten times or more. The gene calls are TRBV25-1 and TRBJ1-1, with 7 bases identical to TRBD1. This CDR3 region has 15 residues. Germline values: CDR1 MGHDK, CDR2 SYGVNS. V was clipped by 5 bases and J by 1 base; unmatched bases: 7. The CDR3, as DNA: TGTGCCAGCAGTCCTCACAGGGGAAGGAACACTGAAGCTTTCTTT. The encoded protein is CASSPHRGRNTEAFF.

V and J are TRBV6-2 or TRBV6-3 and TRBJ2-7, with D possibly being TRBD2 (6 bases). The CDR3 is 14 residues long. V was clipped by 6 bases and J by 3 bases, with 15 bases between them. Germline V lookup: CDR1 MNHEY, CDR2 SVGEGT. CDR3 in DNA: TGTGCCAGCAGCCAGGCCGGGGGTCGCTACGAGCAGTACTTC. It specifies CASSQAGGRYEQYF.

This chain connects TRBV4-1 to TRBJ1-3; 7 nucleotides line up with TRBD1. The CDR3 totals 16 residues. Germline trimming cut 5 bases from V and 0 bases from J; bases unmatched to any gene: 7. Germline assignment: CDR1 MGHRA and CDR2 YSYEKL. CDR3: CASSFRGGGSGNTIYF. CDR3 nucleotides: TGCGCCAGCAGCTTCAGGGGGGGGGGCTCTGGAAACACCATATATTTT.

The rearrangement joins TRBV3-1 to TRBJ1-2; possible D gene TRBD1, 6 bases. V lost 3 bases, J lost 7 bases, and 15 bases lay in between. Germline-derived CDR1 and CDR2 are LGHDT and YNNKEL (reference sequence). The CDR3 has 14 residues. DNA for the CDR3: TGTGCCAGCAGCCAGGGTACGCAGGGGACTGGCTACACCTTC. It yields the protein CASSQGTQGTGYTF.

This chain joins TRBV4-2 and TRBJ1-1; D unresolved. Trimming took off 1 base at V and 5 bases at J, with 23 bases between the two ends. This CDR3 contains 18 residues. Per germline, CDR1 LGHNA and CDR2 YNFKEQ. CDR3 bases: TGTGCCAGCAGCCAAGGGAGATTGGGAGGTCACGAAGGTACTGAAGCTTTCTTT. Translating it yields CASSQGRLGGHEGTEAFF.

This clonotype was seen many times. The gene calls are TRBV28 and TRBJ2-1; 12 bases align to TRBD2. V was clipped by 8 bases and J by 8 bases; unmatched bases: 4. The CDR3 loop spans 13 amino acids. CDR1 and CDR2 (germline): MDHEN, SYDVKM. Here the CDR3 reads CASWRLAGDEQFF. The DNA for the CDR3 is TGTGCCAGCTGGAGACTAGCGGGAGATGAGCAGTTCTTC.

This chain links TRBV6-1 with TRBJ2-3, with 7 bases identical to TRBD2. The CDR3 spans 15 residues. Losses at the gene ends were 4 bases for V and 4 bases for J; bases not matched to a gene: 8. CDR1 is MNHNS and CDR2 is SASEGT in the germline V gene. The CDR3 sequence: CASSGFVGGSDTQYF. CDR3 nucleotide sequence: TGTGCCAGCAGTGGGTTCGTGGGAGGGTCAGATACGCAGTATTTT.

This rearrangement joins TRBV6-1 to TRBJ2-5; D may be TRBD1 (6 bases). The V end lost 9 bases, the J end lost 5 bases, and 16 bases lay between the germline ends. Per the germline V gene, CDR1 is MNHNS and CDR2 is SASEGT. The CDR3 is made up of 13 amino acids. The CDR3 sequence is CASSTTGLETQYF. The DNA of the CDR3 is TGTGCCAGTTCTACAACAGGGTTGGAGACCCAGTACTTC.

This clonotype was found many times. This rearrangement joins TRBV10-3 to TRBJ2-1, with D maybe TRBD2 (6 bases). CDR1 and CDR2 from the germline V gene are ENHRY and SYGVKD. V shed 8 bases and J shed 0 bases, with 8 bases lying between them. The CDR3 extends over 13 amino acids. CDR3 amino acids: CAILADSYNEQFF. CDR3 nucleotide sequence: TGTGCCATCTTAGCGGACTCCTACAATGAGCAGTTCTTC.

The rearrangement joins TRBV29-1 to TRBJ2-2, with 9 bases matching TRBD2. The V gene end was trimmed by 6 bases and the J gene end by 0 bases; junction bases not matched to a gene: 8. CDR1 and CDR2 (germline): SQVTM, ANQGSEA. The CDR3 has 16 residues. The CDR3 spells CSVFRLAGTNTGELFF. CDR3 nucleotide sequence: TGCAGCGTCTTCAGGCTAGCGGGAACGAACACCGGGGAGCTGTTTTTT.

This clonotype was seen ten or more times. V gene TRBV19 combines with J gene TRBJ1-5; 8 bases line up with TRBD1. The CDR3 covers 15 residues. The V segment lost 1 base and the J segment 1 base; nucleotides outside the gene matches: 0. The germline V gene has CDR1 LNHDA and CDR2 SQIVND (reference sequence). The CDR3 protein is CASSIGQGSNQPQHF. DNA for the CDR3: TGTGCCAGTAGTATAGGACAGGGGAGCAATCAGCCCCAGCATTTT.

This clonotype occurred many times. The chain carries TRBV28 and TRBJ2-7; 8 bases match TRBD1. V shed 5 bases, J shed 3 bases, and the junction held 6 bases outside the gene matches. There are 14 residues in the CDR3. Germline V gives CDR1 MDHEN, CDR2 SYDVKM. The CDR3 region has the DNA TGTGCCAGCAGTATCGGACAGGGAGTCTACGAGCAGTACTTC. As protein: CASSIGQGVYEQYF.